This T cell receptor beta chain appears in the sequencing data of a study of T cell clonality in common variable immunodeficiency. General study points: CVID subjects had higher TCRbeta clonality than healthy controls, most marked in about a third.

This CDR3 has 18 residues. In germline, CDR1 is LGHNA, CDR2 YNFKEQ. Trimming removed 4 bases at V and 4 bases at J, with 23 bases between. This clone has ten or more counts. What it recognizes is unknown. The sequenced fragment ends 3 residues before the CDR3 boundary, so the rest is inferred from the germline J gene. Sequencing input was equivalent genomic DNA from CVID and controls. Sequenced by immunoSEQ multiplex PCR; TCRdb stores in-frame clones only, minus some. This repertoire holds roughly 70,000 clones, and none appear only once. This chain uses TRBV4-2 with TRBJ2-4, with D maybe TRBD1 (7 bases). The receptor comes from a person between 18 and 70 years old in good health. The sample was peripheral blood mononuclear cells. CDR3 region: CASSPGGESGTAKNIQYF. The part of the CDR3 DNA that was read is TGTGCCAGCAGCCCCGGCGGGGAATCTGGGACAGCGAAAAACATT.